This T cell receptor (beta chain) is from a study of blood T cell repertoires in COVID-19 (dated by TCRdb to between 2020 and 2021). With respect to the entire study: Collaborator samples came from the United States, Italy and Spain and covered acute and convalescent phases of COVID-19. The material from the prospective study consisted of cDNA or gDNA derived from T cells, B-cell-depleted T cells, or PBMCs. The dataset comprised deeply sampled blood TCRbeta repertoires from subjects exposed to, actively infected with, or recovered from COVID-19. The repertoires were made available in a free public database intended to serve as a resource for research on the immune response to SARS-CoV-2. The samples were drawn from two sources: the first 160 participants of the ongoing ImmuneRACE study, and over 1,000 subjects contributed by 6 global collaborators. The sample metadata nearly always contained a de-identified subject ID, COVID-19 status, age in years and sex. HLA class I and class II types, where available, came from metadata supplied by the sample provider rather than from assay-based typing. General conclusions and limits of the study: How much clinical and demographic metadata was included differed by source and by participant, and the metadata was provided uncurated.

In the case of this clone: Its antigen has not been determined. Per-nucleotide qualities are absent, and no much larger clonotype sits a single base away.

The collaborating institutions used their own protocols to collect whole blood in K2EDTA tubes. For TCRbeta analysis, collaborators shipped samples in one of three forms: frozen whole blood, isolated PBMCs, or DNA extracted from either of those sample types. TCRbeta CDR3 regions were amplified from genomic DNA by means of the immunoSEQ Assay, a bias-controlled multiplex PCR. In the paper's pipeline: The number of nucleated cells in each sample was estimated by amplification of reference gene primers within the assay. To quantify the absolute abundance of each unique TCRbeta CDR3 rearrangement, sequence reads were collapsed and filtered. For each sample, productive Simpson clonality was calculated as the square root of Simpson's diversity index over productive rearrangements. This immuneACCESS table, as held by TCRdb, lists in-frame sequences with V and J called but not all clones. Of the missing ones, under half trace to an unresolved V gene in checked studies; the others have no known cause. V and J calls plus clone size are reproduced from that table; the DNA served to infer D and trimming. The sample includes tens of thousands of clones, with 75% to 95% observed a single time. The ten largest clonotypes hold roughly 2.4% of the sample.

The CDR3 contains 14 residues, cysteine and phenylalanine counted. Only CDR3 DNA remains: 42 bases, in frame from the first base. Relative to germline, V is 9 bases shorter and J is 5 bases shorter, with 18 bases between their ends. The CDR1 and CDR2 encoded by the germline V gene (reference sequence) are LNHDA and SQIVND. The V gene is TRBV19 and the J gene is TRBJ2-3, with no confident D gene call. This sequence was found in a man aged 55-75 years with acute or convalescent COVID-19. What was sequenced was peripheral blood. The CDR3 protein is CASGPFSSGDTQYF. Read as DNA, the sequence is TGTGCCAGCGGCCCCTTCTCTAGTGGAGATACGCAGTATTTT.